The sequence of this T cell receptor (beta chain) was determined in a study of T cells after yellow fever vaccination. Whole-study context: Libraries from low-cell-number fractions were prepared with the SMART-Seq v4 Ultra Low Input RNA kit. Study-level points and caveats: The study re-detected most primary-vaccination clones after the booster (96% CD4, almost 90% CD8). The secondary response was weaker, and its peak arrived faster, on day 5 versus 15.

The germline V and J ends were trimmed by 1 base and 2 bases, with 3 bases remaining between them. Germline-derived CDR1 and CDR2 are SEHNR and FQNEAQ (reference sequence). This CDR3 comprises 12 residues. In making TCR cDNA, 5'RACE template switching added a universal primer site and UMIs to it. Each CDR3 protein gets one entry after TCRdb re-called the 5' RACE reads with MiXCR. The sample contains about 350,000 distinct CDR3 sequences, roughly 8.4% of which appear only once. In its sample, this clonotype was seen a few times. What it binds is not known. This TCR was recovered from a young man who received the YFV17D yellow fever vaccine. The sample in question was PBMCs, obtained more than 40 days after the first yellow fever vaccination. The chain recombines TRBV7-9 with TRBJ2-7, with D unclear. The CDR3 nucleotides are TGTGCCAGCAGCTTAGATACCTACGAGCAGTACGTC. Its translation is CASSLDTYEQYV.